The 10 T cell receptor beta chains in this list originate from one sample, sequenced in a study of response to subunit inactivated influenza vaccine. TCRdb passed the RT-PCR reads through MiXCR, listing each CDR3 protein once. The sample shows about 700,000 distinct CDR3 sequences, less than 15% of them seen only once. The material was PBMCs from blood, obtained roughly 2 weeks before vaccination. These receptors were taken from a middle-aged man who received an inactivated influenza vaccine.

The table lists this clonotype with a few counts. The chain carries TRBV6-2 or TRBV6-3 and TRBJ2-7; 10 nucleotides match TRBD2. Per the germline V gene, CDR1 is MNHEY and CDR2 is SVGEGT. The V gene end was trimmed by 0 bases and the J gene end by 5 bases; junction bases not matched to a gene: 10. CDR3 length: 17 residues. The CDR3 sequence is CASSYSKSGRARNEQYF. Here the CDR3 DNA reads TGTGCCAGCAGTTACTCGAAAAGCGGGAGGGCCAGGAACGAGCAGTACTTC.

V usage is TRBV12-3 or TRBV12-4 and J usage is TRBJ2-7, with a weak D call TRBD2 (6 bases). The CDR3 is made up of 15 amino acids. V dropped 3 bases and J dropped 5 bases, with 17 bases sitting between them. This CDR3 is CASSLAGLGFNEQYF. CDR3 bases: TGTGCCAGCAGTTTGGCGGGACTGGGATTTAACGAGCAGTACTTC.

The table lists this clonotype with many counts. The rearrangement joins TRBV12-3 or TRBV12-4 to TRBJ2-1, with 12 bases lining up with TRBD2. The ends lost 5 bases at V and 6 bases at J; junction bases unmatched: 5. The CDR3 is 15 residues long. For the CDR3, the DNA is TGTGCCAGCAGTCCCCTAGCGGGGGGGCTCAATGAGCAGTTCTTC. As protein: CASSPLAGGLNEQFF.

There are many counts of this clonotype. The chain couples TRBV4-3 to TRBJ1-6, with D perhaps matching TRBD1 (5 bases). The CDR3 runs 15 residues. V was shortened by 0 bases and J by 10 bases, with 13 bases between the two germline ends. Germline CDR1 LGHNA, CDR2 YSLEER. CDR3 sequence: CASSQDMSGRSPLHF. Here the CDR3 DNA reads TGCGCCAGCAGCCAAGATATGTCAGGGCGGTCACCCCTCCACTTT.

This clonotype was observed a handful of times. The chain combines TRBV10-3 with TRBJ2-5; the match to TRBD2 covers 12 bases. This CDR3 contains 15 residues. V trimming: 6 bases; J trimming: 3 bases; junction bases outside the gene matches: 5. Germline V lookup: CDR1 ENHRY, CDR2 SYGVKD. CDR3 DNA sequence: TGTGCCATCAGCCCCTCTAGCGGGAGGGAAGAGACCCAGTACTTC. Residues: CAISPSSGREETQYF.

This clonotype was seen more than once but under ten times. Written as DNA, the CDR3 is TGTGCCAGCAGTTACTCGATGACAGGGGGCTGGACCGGGGAGCTGTTTTTT. This translates into CASSYSMTGGWTGELFF. V usage is TRBV6-5 and J usage is TRBJ2-2; 10 bases are a match to TRBD1. This CDR3 contains 17 residues. The germline gives CDR1 MNHEY, CDR2 SVGAGI. The J segment lost 5 bases and the V segment lost 0 bases, leaving 6 bases of the junction unmatched.

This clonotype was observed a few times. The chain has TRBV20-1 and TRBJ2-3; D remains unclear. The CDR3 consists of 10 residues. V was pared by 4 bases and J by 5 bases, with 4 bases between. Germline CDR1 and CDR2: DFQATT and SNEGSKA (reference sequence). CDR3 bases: TGCAGTGCTACTAAAGATACGCAGTATTTT. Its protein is CSATKDTQYF.

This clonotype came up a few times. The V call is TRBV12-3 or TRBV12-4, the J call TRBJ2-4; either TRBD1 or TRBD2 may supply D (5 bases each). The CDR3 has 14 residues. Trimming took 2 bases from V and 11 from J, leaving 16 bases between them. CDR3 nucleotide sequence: TGTGCCAGCAGTTTATCGGTCCCCGGGGCCGTTCAGTACTTC. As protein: CASSLSVPGAVQYF.

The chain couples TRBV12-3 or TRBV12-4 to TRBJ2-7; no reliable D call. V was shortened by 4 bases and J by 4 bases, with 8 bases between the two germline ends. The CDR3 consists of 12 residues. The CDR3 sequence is CASSSTKYEQYF. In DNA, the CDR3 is TGTGCCAGCAGTTCGACCAAATACGAGCAGTACTTC.

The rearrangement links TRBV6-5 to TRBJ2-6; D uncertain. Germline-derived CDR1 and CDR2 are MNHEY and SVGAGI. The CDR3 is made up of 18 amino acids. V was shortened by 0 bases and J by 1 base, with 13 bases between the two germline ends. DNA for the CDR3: TGTGCCAGCAGTTACTCGTTTACACGAGTTTCTGGGGCCAACGTCCTGACTTTC. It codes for CASSYSFTRVSGANVLTF.